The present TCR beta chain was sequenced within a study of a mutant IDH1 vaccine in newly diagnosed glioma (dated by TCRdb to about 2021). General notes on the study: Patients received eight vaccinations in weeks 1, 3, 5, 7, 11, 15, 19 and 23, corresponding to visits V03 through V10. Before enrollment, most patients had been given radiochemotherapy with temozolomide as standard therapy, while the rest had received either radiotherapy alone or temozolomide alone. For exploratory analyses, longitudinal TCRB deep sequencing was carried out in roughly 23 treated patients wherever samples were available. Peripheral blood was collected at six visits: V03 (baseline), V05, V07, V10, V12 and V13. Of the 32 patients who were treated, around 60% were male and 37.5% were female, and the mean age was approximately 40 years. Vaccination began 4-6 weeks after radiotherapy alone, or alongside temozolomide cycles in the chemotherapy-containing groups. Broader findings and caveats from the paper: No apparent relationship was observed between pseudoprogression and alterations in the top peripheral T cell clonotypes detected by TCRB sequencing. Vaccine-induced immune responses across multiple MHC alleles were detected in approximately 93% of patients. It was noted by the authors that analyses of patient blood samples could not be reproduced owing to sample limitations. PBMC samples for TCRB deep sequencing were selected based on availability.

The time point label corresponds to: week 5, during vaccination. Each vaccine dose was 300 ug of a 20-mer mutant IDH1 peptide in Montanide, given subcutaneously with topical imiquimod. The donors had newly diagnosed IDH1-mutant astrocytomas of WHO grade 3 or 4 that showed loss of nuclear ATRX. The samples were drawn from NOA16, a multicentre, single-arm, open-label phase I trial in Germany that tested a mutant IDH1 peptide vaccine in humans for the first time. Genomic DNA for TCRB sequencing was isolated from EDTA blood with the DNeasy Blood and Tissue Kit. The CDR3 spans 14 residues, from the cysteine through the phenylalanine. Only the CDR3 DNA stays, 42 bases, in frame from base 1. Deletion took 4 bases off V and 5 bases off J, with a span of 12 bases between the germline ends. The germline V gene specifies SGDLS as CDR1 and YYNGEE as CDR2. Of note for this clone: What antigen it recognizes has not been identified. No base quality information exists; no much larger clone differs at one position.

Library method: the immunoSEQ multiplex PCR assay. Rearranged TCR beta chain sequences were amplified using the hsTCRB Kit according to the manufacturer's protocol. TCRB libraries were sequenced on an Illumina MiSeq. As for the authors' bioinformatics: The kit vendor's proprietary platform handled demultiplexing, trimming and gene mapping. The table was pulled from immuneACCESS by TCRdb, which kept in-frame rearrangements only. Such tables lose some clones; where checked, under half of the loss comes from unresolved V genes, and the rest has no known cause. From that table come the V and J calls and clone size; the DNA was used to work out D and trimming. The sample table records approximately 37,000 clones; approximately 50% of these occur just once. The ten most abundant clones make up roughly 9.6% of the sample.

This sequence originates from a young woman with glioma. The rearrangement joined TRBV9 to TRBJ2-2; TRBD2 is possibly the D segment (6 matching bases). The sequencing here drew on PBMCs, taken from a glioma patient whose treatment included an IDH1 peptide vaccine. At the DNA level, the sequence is TGTGCCAGCAGCCTCGGTGGGGGGACCGGGGAGCTGTTTTTT. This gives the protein CASSLGGGTGELFF.